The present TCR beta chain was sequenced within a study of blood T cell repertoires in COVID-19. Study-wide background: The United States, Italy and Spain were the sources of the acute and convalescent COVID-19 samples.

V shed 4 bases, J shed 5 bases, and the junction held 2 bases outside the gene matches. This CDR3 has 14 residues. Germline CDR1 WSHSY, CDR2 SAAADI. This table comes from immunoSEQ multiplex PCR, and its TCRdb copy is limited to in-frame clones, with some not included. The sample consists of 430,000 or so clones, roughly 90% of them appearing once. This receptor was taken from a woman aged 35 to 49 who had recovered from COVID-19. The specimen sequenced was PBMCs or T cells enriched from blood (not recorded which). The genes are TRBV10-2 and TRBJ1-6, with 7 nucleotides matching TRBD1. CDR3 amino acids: CASSVTGDNSPLHF. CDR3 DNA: TGCGCCAGCAGTGTCACAGGGGATAATTCACCCCTCCACTTT.